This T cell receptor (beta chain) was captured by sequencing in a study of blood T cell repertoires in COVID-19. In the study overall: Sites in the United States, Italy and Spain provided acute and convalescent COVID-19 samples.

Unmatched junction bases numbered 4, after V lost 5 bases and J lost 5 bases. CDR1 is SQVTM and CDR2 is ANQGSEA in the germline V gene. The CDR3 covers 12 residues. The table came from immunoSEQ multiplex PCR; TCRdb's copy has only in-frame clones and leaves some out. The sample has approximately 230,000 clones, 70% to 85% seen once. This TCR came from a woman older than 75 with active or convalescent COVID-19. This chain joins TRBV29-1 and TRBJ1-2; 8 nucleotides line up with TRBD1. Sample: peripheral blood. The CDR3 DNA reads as TGCAGCGTTACGACAGGGGCTTATGGCTACACCTTC. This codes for CSVTTGAYGYTF.